This TCR beta chain appears in the sequencing data of a study of T cell changes during pregnancy in multiple sclerosis (dated by TCRdb to 2018 to 2020). In the study overall: In women with multiple sclerosis, the researchers looked at how the T cell repertoire shifted as pregnancy progressed.

The CDR3 holds 13 amino acids from the cysteine to the phenylalanine. The entry retains the CDR3 DNA only, 39 bases that are in frame from base 1. After removal of 4 bases from V and 8 bases from J, the junction retains 7 bases not matched to a gene. From the germline V gene, CDR1 is SGHDT and CDR2 is YYEEEE. Worth noting for this clone: Its recognized antigen is unknown. Base qualities were left out, and no much larger clone turns up one base away.

The library was generated by the immunoSEQ multiplex PCR assay. The source is immuneACCESS, and TCRdb retained only in-frame sequences with V and J called. Part of the clones is not carried over; for the studies checked, unresolved V genes explain less than half of this, and the remainder is unexplained. This sample has 85,000 to 90,000 clones in its table, and under 95% of those were observed once. More than 1.5% of the sample rests with the top ten. This receptor was obtained from a female donor in good health, enrolled as a control in a pregnancy study. The source was peripheral blood, collected in the first trimester of pregnancy. The V and J segments used are TRBV5-6 and TRBJ1-1; TRBD1 aligns with 8 central bases. The CDR3 reads CASSPGTGIEAFF. The nucleotide sequence reads TGTGCCAGCAGCCCCGGGACAGGCATAGAAGCTTTCTTT. Joined to the reference TRBV5-6 and TRBJ1-1 proteins, this CDR3 gives the full variable domain: DAGVTQSPTHLIKTRGQQVTLRCSPKSGHDTVSWYQQALGQGPQFIFQYYEEEERQRGNFPDRFSGHQFPNYSSELNVNALLLGDSALYLCASSPGTGIEAFFGQGTRLTVV.